This entry is about one T cell receptor (beta chain). Its antigen remains unknown. The length of the CDR3 is 15 residues. Germline V CDR1 and CDR2: SGDLS, YYNGEE. With V trimmed by 4 bases and J by 3 bases, 3 bases remained unmatched. The primer mix had 60 Vbeta and 13 Jbeta primers. Original processing methods: Later reanalysis found approximately 76 million unique TCR beta chains, roughly 10 million of them shared. Profiled with immunoSEQ multiplex PCR; TCRdb holds only in-frame clones, not every one. The V and J calls and clone size come from that table; D and trimming were worked out from the DNA. The table records some 98,000 clones, under 85% of them present only once. This sample stems from a study of cytomegalovirus exposure and HLA in healthy donors. Study-wide points: Common viral pathogens seemed to be connected with several of the most significant clusters, according to a later analysis. Previously analyzed data showed that most TCR beta V segments were productive at a frequency of about 90% or about 30%. Later work found most CMV-associated TCR beta chains apparently HLA-restricted.

The clonotype was recovered from a female donor in good health and CMV-seropositive. This sequence joins TRBV9 and TRBJ2-1, with 11 bases aligning to TRBD2. The sample comprised PBMCs. DNA of the CDR3: TGTGCCAGCAGCTTGGGACTAGCGGTCTACAATGAGCAGTTCTTC. Its protein is CASSLGLAVYNEQFF.